These 13 T cell receptor beta chains were all obtained from the same sample, sequenced in a study of T cell responses to AZD1222 COVID-19 vaccine. Profiled with immunoSEQ multiplex PCR; TCRdb holds only in-frame clones, not every one. Of 110,000 or so clones in the sample, approximately 89% were seen once. The sequenced sample was peripheral blood, obtained on day 0 of MenACWY control vaccination. These TCRs come from an adult in good health.

The chain recombines TRBV7-9 with TRBJ1-1, with TRBD1 as a possible D gene (5 bases). The CDR3 totals 14 residues. CDR1 is SEHNR and CDR2 is FQNEAQ in the germline V gene (reference sequence). V gave up 3 bases and J gave up 6 bases, with 14 bases separating them. This CDR3 is CASSFFGGEAEAFF. CDR3 nucleotides: TGTGCCAGCAGCTTCTTCGGGGGAGAGGCTGAAGCTTTCTTT.

The CDR3 DNA sequence: TGTGCCAGCAGTTTGGGACAGGGCAATCAGCCCCAGCATTTT. Translation gives CASSLGQGNQPQHF. The chain is built from TRBV3-1 (or the pseudogene TRBV3-2) and TRBJ1-5; 8 bases agree with TRBD1. The germline V gene has CDR1 LGHDT and CDR2 YNNKEL (reference sequence). The junction had 3 bases not matched to a gene; V was cut back by 6 bases and J by 2 bases. This CDR3 is 14 amino acids long.

The chain joins TRBV20-1 to TRBJ1-1; a weak D match, TRBD1 (5 bases). CDR1 and CDR2 from the germline V gene are DFQATT and SNEGSKA (reference sequence). The CDR3 consists of 11 residues. V was trimmed by 6 bases and J by 7 bases, leaving 12 bases between them. DNA for the CDR3: TGCAGTGCAACCAAGACAGTTGAAGCTTTCTTT. Protein product: CSATKTVEAFF.

V is TRBV6-5 and J is TRBJ2-1, with no clear D. Trimming shortened V by 0 bases and J by 10 bases, and 4 bases separated the two germline ends. Germline V gene lookup returns CDR1 MNHEY and CDR2 SVGAGI. The CDR3 is 11 amino acids. The CDR3 sequence is CASSYSQEQFF. The CDR3, as DNA: TGTGCCAGCAGTTACTCCCAGGAGCAGTTCTTC.

J is TRBJ2-3 and V is TRBV6-6; D ambiguous. This CDR3 is built from 14 residues. V was cut by 0 bases and J by 3 bases, with 7 bases left in between. From germline, CDR1 is MNHNY and CDR2 SVGAGI (reference sequence). CDR3 DNA: TGTGCCAGCAGTTACTCGTCGAATACAGATACGCAGTATTTT. Translation: CASSYSSNTDTQYF.

This clone counts as medium-sized. The same CDR3 can be traced to other DNA sequences in this sample. This sequence joins TRBV7-2 and TRBJ2-7; D unclear. The CDR3 has 13 residues. Trimming took 0 bases from V and 0 from J, leaving 3 bases between them. Looked up from germline, CDR1 is SGHTA and CDR2 is FQGNSA. The CDR3 sequence: CASSLARSYEQYF. The CDR3 DNA reads TGTGCCAGCAGCTTAGCCCGCTCCTACGAGCAGTACTTC.

V usage is TRBV4-1 and J usage is TRBJ1-2, with D hard to call. Trimming shortened V by 1 base and J by 4 bases, and 19 bases separated the two germline ends. The CDR3 loop spans 17 amino acids. Per germline, CDR1 MGHRA and CDR2 YSYEKL. In DNA, the CDR3 is TGCGCCAGCAGCCAAGGACCGGCTTTGGAGCTGGGCTATGGCTACACCTTC. Translated: CASSQGPALELGYGYTF.

The genes are TRBV4-2 and TRBJ1-4; the D is unclear. V lost 0 bases and J lost 5, with 13 bases in between. CDR3 length: 16 residues. Germline V gene sequence: CDR1 LGHNA, CDR2 YNFKEQ. The CDR3: CASSQDRGQRNEKLFF. CDR3 DNA sequence: TGTGCCAGCAGCCAAGATCGCGGGCAGAGGAATGAAAAACTGTTTTTT.

This chain joins TRBV5-1 and TRBJ1-1; D gene uncertain. CDR1 and CDR2 (germline): SGHRS, YFSETQ. Between the trimmed V and J ends, which lost 0 bases and 7 bases, there was a span of 4 bases. The CDR3 has 11 amino acids. The CDR3 protein is CASSLANEAFF. The CDR3 DNA follows: TGCGCCAGCAGCTTGGCTAATGAAGCTTTCTTT. Full variable domain (remainder filled in from reference TRBV5-1 and TRBJ1-1): KAGVTQTPRYLIKTRGQQVTLSCSPISGHRSVSWYQQTPGQGLQFLFEYFSETQRNKGNFPGRFSGRQFSNSRSEMNVSTLELGDSALYLCASSLANEAFFGQGTRLTVV.

The chain employs TRBV21-1 and TRBJ1-2; the table names TRBD1, a call not compared with the DNA. TRBV21-1 is a pseudogene segment. CDR3 length: 12 amino acids. The CDR3 here is CASSKEGDGYTF. The CDR3, as DNA: TGTGCCAGCAGCAAAGAGGGGGATGGCTACACCTTC.

The chain is built from TRBV27 and TRBJ1-4; TRBD1 matches at 7 bases. V trimming: 6 bases; J trimming: 8 bases; junction bases outside the gene matches: 9. The V gene's germline CDR1 is MNHEY and CDR2 SMNVEV (reference sequence). There are 14 residues in the CDR3. The CDR3 region has the DNA TGTGCCAGCAGGGAAAGGACAGGCGGGGAAAAACTGTTTTTT. Translated: CASRERTGGEKLFF.

This clone was observed once. This sequence joins TRBV18 and TRBJ1-4; tentatively, D is TRBD1 (6 bases). V lost 2 bases and J lost 8, with 12 bases in between. Germline loops: CDR1 KGHSH, CDR2 LQKENI. The CDR3 is made up of 14 amino acids. CDR3 DNA: TGTGCCAGCTCACCAAGGGGGGCAGACGAAAAACTGTTTTTT. This sequence encodes CASSPRGADEKLFF.

V is TRBV19 and J is TRBJ2-6; maybe TRBD2 (5 bases). Trimming shortened V by 6 bases and J by 2 bases, and 11 bases separated the two germline ends. Germline values: CDR1 LNHDA, CDR2 SQIVND (reference sequence). This CDR3 contains 15 residues. The CDR3 is CASSLRGAGANVLTF. The CDR3 nucleotides are TGTGCCAGTAGCCTCCGGGGAGCTGGGGCCAACGTCCTGACTTTC.